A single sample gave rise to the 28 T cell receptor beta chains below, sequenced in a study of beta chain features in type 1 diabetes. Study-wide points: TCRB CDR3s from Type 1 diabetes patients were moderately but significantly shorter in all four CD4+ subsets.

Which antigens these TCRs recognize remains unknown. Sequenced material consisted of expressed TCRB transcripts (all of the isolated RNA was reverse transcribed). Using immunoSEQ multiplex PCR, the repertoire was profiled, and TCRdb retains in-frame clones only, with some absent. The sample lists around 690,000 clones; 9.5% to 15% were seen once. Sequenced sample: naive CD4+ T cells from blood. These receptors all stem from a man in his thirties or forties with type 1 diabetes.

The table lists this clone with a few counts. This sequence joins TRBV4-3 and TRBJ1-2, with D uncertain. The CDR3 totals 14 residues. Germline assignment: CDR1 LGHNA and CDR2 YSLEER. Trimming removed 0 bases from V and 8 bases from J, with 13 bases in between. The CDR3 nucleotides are TGCGCCAGCAGCCAAGATATTGGACCGAGAGGCTACACCTTC. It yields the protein CASSQDIGPRGYTF.

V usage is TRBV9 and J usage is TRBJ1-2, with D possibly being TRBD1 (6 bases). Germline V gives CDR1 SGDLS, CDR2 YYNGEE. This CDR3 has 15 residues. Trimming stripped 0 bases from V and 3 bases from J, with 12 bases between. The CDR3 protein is CASSVAGGRDYGYTF. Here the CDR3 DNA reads TGTGCCAGCAGCGTAGCTGGGGGCCGGGACTATGGCTACACCTTC.

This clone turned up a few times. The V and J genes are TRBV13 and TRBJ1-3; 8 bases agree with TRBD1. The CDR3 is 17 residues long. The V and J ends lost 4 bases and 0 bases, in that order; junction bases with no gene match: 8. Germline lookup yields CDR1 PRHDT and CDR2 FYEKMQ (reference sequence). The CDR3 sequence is CASSSTGAGNSGNTIYF. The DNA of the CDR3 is TGTGCCAGCAGCTCGACAGGGGCCGGCAACTCTGGAAACACCATATATTTT.

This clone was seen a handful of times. The CDR3 DNA follows: TGTGCCAGCAGCTTAGCGGGACTTCCGGAAGCTTTCTTT. Amino acid sequence: CASSLAGLPEAFF. J is TRBJ1-1 and V is TRBV7-2; D might be TRBD1 (5 bases). The CDR3 covers 13 residues. From germline, CDR1 is SGHTA and CDR2 FQGNSA. V was clipped by 0 bases and J by 8 bases, with 10 bases between them.

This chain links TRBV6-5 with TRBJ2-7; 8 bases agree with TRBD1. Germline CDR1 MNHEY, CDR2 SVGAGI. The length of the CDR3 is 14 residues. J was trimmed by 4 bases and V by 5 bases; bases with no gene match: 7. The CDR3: CASSRADREYEQYF. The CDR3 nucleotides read TGTGCCAGCAGTCGGGCGGACAGGGAATACGAGCAGTACTTC.

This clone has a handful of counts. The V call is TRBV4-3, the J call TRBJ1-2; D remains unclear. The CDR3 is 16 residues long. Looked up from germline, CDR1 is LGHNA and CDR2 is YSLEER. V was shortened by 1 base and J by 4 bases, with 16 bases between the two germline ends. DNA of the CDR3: TGCGCCAGCAGCCAAGTCCGTGGGGTGGGCAGCTATGGCTACACCTTC. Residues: CASSQVRGVGSYGYTF.

For the CDR3, the DNA is TGTGCCGTCCAGGGGAACTCCAATGAGCAGTTCTTC. It specifies CAVQGNSNEQFF. V and J are TRBV6-5 and TRBJ2-1; D is perhaps TRBD1 (6 bases). CDR3 size: 12 residues. The germline V gene has CDR1 MNHEY and CDR2 SVGAGI. V was trimmed by 11 bases and J by 6 bases, leaving 14 bases between them.

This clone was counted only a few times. In nucleotides, the CDR3 is TGTGCCAGCAGCTCAGGACACGAAGGCTACGAGCAGTACTTC. This encodes CASSSGHEGYEQYF. This rearrangement joins TRBV7-3 to TRBJ2-7; possibly TRBD1 for D (5 bases). Germline values: CDR1 SGHTA, CDR2 FQGTGA. CDR3 length: 14 residues. V was clipped by 4 bases and J by 3 bases, with 13 bases between them.

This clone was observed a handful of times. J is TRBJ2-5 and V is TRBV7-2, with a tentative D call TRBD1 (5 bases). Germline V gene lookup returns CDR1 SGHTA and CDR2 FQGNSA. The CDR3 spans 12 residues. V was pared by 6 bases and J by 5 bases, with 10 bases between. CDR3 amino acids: CASSSGLETQYF. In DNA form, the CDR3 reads TGTGCCAGCAGTTCAGGGTTGGAGACCCAGTACTTC.

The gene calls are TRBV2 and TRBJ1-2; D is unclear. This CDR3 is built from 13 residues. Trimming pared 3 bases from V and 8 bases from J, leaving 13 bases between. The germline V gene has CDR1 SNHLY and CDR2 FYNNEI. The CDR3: CASSESARYGYTF. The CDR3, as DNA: TGTGCCAGCAGTGAGTCGGCTAGGTACGGCTACACCTTC.

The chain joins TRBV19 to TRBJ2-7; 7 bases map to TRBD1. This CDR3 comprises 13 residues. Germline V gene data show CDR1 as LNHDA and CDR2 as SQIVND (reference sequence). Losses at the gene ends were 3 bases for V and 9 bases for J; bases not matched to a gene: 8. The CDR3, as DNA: TGTGCCAGTAGTATGGACCGACAGGGTGCGCAGTACTTC. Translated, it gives CASSMDRQGAQYF.

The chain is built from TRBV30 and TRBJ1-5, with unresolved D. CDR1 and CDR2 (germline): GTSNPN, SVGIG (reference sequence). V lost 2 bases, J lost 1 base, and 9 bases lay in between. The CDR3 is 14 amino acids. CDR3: CAWSISVSNQPQHF. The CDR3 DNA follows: TGTGCCTGGAGTATCTCGGTCAGCAATCAGCCCCAGCATTTT.

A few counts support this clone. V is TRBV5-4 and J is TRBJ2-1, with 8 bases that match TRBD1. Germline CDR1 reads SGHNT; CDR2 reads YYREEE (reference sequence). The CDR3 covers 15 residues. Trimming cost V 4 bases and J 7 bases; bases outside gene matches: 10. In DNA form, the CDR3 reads TGTGCCAGCAGCCGAGGACAGGGCGTACAAAATGAGCAGTTCTTC. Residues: CASSRGQGVQNEQFF.

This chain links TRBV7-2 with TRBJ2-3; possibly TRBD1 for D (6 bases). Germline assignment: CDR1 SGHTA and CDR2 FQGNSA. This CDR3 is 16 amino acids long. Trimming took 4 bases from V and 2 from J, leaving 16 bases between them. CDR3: CASSWWAQGNTDTQYF. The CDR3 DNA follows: TGTGCCAGCAGCTGGTGGGCGCAGGGGAACACAGATACGCAGTATTTT.

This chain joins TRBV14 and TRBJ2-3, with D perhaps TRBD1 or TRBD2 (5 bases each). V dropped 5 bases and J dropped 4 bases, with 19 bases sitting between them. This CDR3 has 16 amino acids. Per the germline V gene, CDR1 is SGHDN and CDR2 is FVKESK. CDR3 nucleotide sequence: TGTGCCAGCAGCACCTTGAGGGGTATTGGTTCAGATACGCAGTATTTT. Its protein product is CASSTLRGIGSDTQYF.

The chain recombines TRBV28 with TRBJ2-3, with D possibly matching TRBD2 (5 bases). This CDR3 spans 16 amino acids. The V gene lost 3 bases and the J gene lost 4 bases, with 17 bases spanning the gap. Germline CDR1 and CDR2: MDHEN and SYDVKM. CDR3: CASSFGRASGADTQYF. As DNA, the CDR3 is TGTGCCAGCAGTTTCGGGCGGGCCTCCGGGGCAGATACGCAGTATTTT.

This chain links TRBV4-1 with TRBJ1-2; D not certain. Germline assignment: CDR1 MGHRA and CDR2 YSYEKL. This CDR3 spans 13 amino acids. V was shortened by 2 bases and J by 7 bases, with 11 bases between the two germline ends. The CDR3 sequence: CASSQREGFGYTF. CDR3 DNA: TGCGCCAGCAGCCAAAGAGAGGGTTTTGGCTACACCTTC.

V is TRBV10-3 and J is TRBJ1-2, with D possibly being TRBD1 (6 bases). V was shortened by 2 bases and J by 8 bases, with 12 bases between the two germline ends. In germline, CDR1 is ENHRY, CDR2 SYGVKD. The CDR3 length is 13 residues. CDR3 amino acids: CAISEVQGGGYTF. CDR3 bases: TGTGCCATCAGTGAGGTACAGGGAGGCGGCTACACCTTC.

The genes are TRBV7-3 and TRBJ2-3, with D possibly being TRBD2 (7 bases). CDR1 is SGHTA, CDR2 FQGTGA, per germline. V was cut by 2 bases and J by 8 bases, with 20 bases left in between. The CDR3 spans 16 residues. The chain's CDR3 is CASSLSVAGAHSTQYF. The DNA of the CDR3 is TGTGCCAGCAGCTTATCAGTTGCGGGGGCCCATAGTACGCAGTATTTT. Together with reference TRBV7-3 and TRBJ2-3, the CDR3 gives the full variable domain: GAGVSQTPSNKVTEKGKYVELRCDPISGHTALYWYRQSLGQGPEFLIYFQGTGAADDSGLPNDRFFAVRPEGSVSTLKIQRTERGDSAVYLCASSLSVAGAHSTQYFGPGTRLTVL.

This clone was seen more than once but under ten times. The chain's CDR3 is CASVDRMNTGELFF. In nucleotides, the CDR3 is TGTGCCAGCGTAGACCGTATGAACACCGGGGAGCTGTTTTTT. This sequence joins TRBV28 and TRBJ2-2; no clear D. The V end lost 8 bases, the J end lost 1 base, and 11 bases lay between the germline ends. Germline CDR1 is MDHEN and CDR2 is SYDVKM. The CDR3 totals 14 residues.

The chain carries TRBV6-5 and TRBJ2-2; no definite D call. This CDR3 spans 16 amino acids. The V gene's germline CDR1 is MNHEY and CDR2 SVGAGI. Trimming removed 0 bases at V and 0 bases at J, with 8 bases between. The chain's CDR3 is CASSYSGTSNTGELFF. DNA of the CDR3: TGTGCCAGCAGTTACTCTGGCACCTCGAACACCGGGGAGCTGTTTTTT.

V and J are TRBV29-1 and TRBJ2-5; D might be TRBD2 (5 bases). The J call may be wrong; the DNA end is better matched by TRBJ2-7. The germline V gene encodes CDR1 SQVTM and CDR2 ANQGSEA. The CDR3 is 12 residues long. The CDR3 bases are TGCAGCGTTGCTCGGGCGGGCCTCGAGCAGTACTTC. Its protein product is CSVARAGLEQYF.

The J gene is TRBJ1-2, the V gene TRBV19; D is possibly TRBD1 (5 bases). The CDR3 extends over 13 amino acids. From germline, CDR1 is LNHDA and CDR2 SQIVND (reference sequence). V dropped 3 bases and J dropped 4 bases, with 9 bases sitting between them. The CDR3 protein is CASSIDSIYGYTF. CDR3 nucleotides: TGTGCCAGTAGTATCGACAGCATCTATGGCTACACCTTC.

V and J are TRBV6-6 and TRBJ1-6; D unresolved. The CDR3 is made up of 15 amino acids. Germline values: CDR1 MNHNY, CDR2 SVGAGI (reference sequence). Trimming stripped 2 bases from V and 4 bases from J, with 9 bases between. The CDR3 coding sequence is TGTGCCAGCAGTTACGAGTCTGCGTATAATTCACCCCTCCACTTT. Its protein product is CASSYESAYNSPLHF.

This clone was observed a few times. Here the CDR3 reads CASSRTASYEKLFF. CDR3 DNA: TGTGCCAGCAGCCGGACAGCCTCCTATGAAAAACTGTTTTTT. The J gene is TRBJ1-4, the V gene TRBV16; tentative D call: TRBD1 (6 bases). The CDR3 consists of 14 residues. The germline V gene has CDR1 KGHSY and CDR2 FQNENV. Trimming pared 4 bases from V and 6 bases from J, leaving 12 bases between.

The CDR3 DNA reads TGCGCCAGCAGCAAAGGACTAGCGGGGGGTAGGAATGAGCAGTTCTTC. Protein product: CASSKGLAGGRNEQFF. The chain employs TRBV5-1 and TRBJ2-1; 14 bases are shared with TRBD2. CDR3 length: 16 amino acids. V dropped 4 bases and J dropped 7; count of bases not matched to a gene: 7. Germline V CDR1 and CDR2: SGHRS, YFSETQ.

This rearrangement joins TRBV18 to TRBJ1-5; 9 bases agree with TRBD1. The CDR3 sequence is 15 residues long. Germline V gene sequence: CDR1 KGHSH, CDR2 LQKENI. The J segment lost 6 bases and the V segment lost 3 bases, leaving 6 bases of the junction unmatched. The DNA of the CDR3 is TGTGCCAGCTCACCTACCGGGACAGGGACTCAGCCCCAGCATTTT. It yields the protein CASSPTGTGTQPQHF.

The CDR3: CASSYSQTGSNQPQHF. The DNA for the CDR3 is TGTGCCAGCAGTTACTCTCAGACAGGTAGCAATCAGCCCCAGCATTTT. The chain employs TRBV6-5 and TRBJ1-5; D is possibly TRBD1 (6 bases). With 0 bases removed from V and 0 bases from J, the gap between germline ends came to 9 bases. CDR1 and CDR2 (germline): MNHEY, SVGAGI. The CDR3 sequence is 16 residues long.